These 29 T cell receptor beta chains originate from one sample sequenced in a study of blood T cell repertoires in COVID-19. Method: immunoSEQ multiplex PCR; TCRdb's copy keeps in-frame clones and lacks some. In the table there are fewer than 110,000 clones, roughly nine tenths of which are singletons. The sequencing input was peripheral blood. All receptors come from a woman in her sixties or seventies with acute or convalescent COVID-19.

The V call is TRBV5-1, the J call TRBJ1-2; tentative D call: TRBD1 (6 bases). Germline V lookup: CDR1 SGHRS, CDR2 YFSETQ. This CDR3 has 14 amino acids. The V end lost 4 bases, the J end lost 0 bases, and 10 bases lay between the germline ends. The CDR3 DNA follows: TGCGCCAGCAGCCCCGGACAGCCTAACTATGGCTACACCTTC. This translates into CASSPGQPNYGYTF.

CDR3 residues: CASSWKGGVQETQYF. In DNA form, the CDR3 reads TGTGCCAGCAGTTGGAAAGGGGGGGTCCAAGAGACCCAGTACTTC. The rearrangement links TRBV6-5 to TRBJ2-5; maybe TRBD2 (7 bases). This CDR3 has 15 amino acids. Per the germline V gene, CDR1 is MNHEY and CDR2 is SVGAGI. V dropped 4 bases and J dropped 1 base, with 13 bases sitting between them.

This rearrangement joins TRBV5-6 to TRBJ1-2, with D uncertain. The germline V gene has CDR1 SGHDT and CDR2 YYEEEE. Between the trimmed V and J ends, which lost 0 bases and 10 bases, there was a span of 10 bases. The CDR3 is made up of 12 amino acids. This CDR3 is CASSLVLGIYTF. In nucleotides, the CDR3 is TGTGCCAGCAGCTTGGTACTAGGGATCTACACCTTC.

Only a few counts were recorded for this clone. The chain combines TRBV3-1 (or the pseudogene TRBV3-2) with TRBJ1-1; 7 bases fit TRBD1. This CDR3 is 15 amino acids long. The germline V gene encodes CDR1 LGHDT and CDR2 YNNKEL (reference sequence). V lost 1 base, J lost 5 bases, and 7 bases stayed unmatched. The CDR3 loop is CASSQGTGVGTEAFF. CDR3 in DNA: TGTGCCAGCAGCCAAGGAACAGGGGTTGGAACTGAAGCTTTCTTT.

The chain combines TRBV7-6 with TRBJ2-7; D unresolved. Trimming left V 5 bases short and J 2 bases short, with 22 bases between. Germline assignment: CDR1 SGHVS and CDR2 FNYEAQ. The CDR3 consists of 17 residues. Written as DNA, the CDR3 is TGTGCCAGCAGCCCCTCCCGTGGCTCCCCCACCACCTACGAGCAGTACTTC. It is translated as CASSPSRGSPTTYEQYF.

The chain is built from TRBV20-1 and TRBJ1-2; D gene uncertain. V lost 3 bases to trimming and J lost 8 bases, with 10 bases between them. Per germline, CDR1 DFQATT and CDR2 SNEGSKA (reference sequence). This CDR3 has 11 amino acids. CDR3 loop: CSARWQAGYTF. The CDR3 coding sequence is TGCAGTGCTAGGTGGCAGGCGGGCTACACCTTC.

V is TRBV5-1 and J is TRBJ2-7, with D uncertain. The CDR3 contains 14 residues. Deletions cut 2 bases from V and 0 bases from J, with 9 bases between. The germline V gene encodes CDR1 SGHRS and CDR2 YFSETQ. The CDR3 spells CASSFLGSSYEQYF. The CDR3 DNA follows: TGCGCCAGCAGCTTCCTCGGTAGCTCCTACGAGCAGTACTTC. Full variable domain (rest looked up from reference TRBV5-1 and TRBJ2-7): KAGVTQTPRYLIKTRGQQVTLSCSPISGHRSVSWYQQTPGQGLQFLFEYFSETQRNKGNFPGRFSGRQFSNSRSEMNVSTLELGDSALYLCASSFLGSSYEQYFGPGTRLTVT.

The CDR3 sequence: CASSPGWEGSIEAFF. In DNA form, the CDR3 reads TGTGCCAGCTCACCAGGGTGGGAGGGGAGCATTGAAGCTTTCTTT. V gene TRBV18 combines with J gene TRBJ1-1; a weak D match, TRBD1 (5 bases). The V gene lost 2 bases and the J gene lost 7 bases, with 17 bases spanning the gap. Per the germline V gene, CDR1 is KGHSH and CDR2 is LQKENI. This CDR3 region has 15 residues.

The V call is TRBV9, the J call TRBJ2-1; possible D gene TRBD2, 5 bases. V dropped 3 bases and J dropped 8 bases, with 18 bases sitting between them. This CDR3 region has 15 residues. Germline loops: CDR1 SGDLS, CDR2 YYNGEE. DNA of the CDR3: TGTGCCAGCAGCGCACGGCCTGCTAGCCTGGATGAGCAGTTCTTC. Translating gives CASSARPASLDEQFF.

The chain carries TRBV5-4 and TRBJ2-3; the match to TRBD2 covers 8 bases. The CDR3 covers 15 residues. Per germline, CDR1 SGHNT and CDR2 YYREEE (reference sequence). Trimming took 0 bases from V and 1 from J; bases not matched to a gene: 1. CDR3 loop: CASSLVLAGTDTQYF. The CDR3 DNA sequence: TGTGCCAGCAGCTTGGTACTAGCGGGCACAGATACGCAGTATTTT.

The chain couples TRBV19 to TRBJ1-5, with unresolved D. This CDR3 has 14 residues. Germline V gene sequence: CDR1 LNHDA, CDR2 SQIVND (reference sequence). V was pared by 6 bases and J by 0 bases, with 9 bases between. CDR3 amino acids: CASSSTASNQPQHF. CDR3 sequence (DNA): TGTGCCAGTAGCTCAACAGCTAGCAATCAGCCCCAGCATTTT. The full variable domain, its missing parts supplied by reference TRBV19 and TRBJ1-5, is DGGITQSPKYLFRKEGQNVTLSCEQNLNHDAMYWYRQDPGQGLRLIYYSQIVNDFQKGDIAEGYSVSREKKESFPLTVTSAQKNPTAFYLCASSSTASNQPQHFGDGTRLSIL.

The chain employs TRBV5-1 and TRBJ1-5; tentative D call: TRBD1 (5 bases). The germline gives CDR1 SGHRS, CDR2 YFSETQ. The CDR3 spans 12 residues. Trimming stripped 5 bases from V and 6 bases from J, with 9 bases between. CDR3 amino acids: CASRGEGQPQHF. The CDR3 nucleotides are TGCGCCAGCAGAGGGGAGGGTCAGCCCCAGCATTTT.

J is TRBJ1-1 and V is TRBV15, with D unresolved. Trimming removed 3 bases from V and 1 base from J, with 9 bases in between. Germline CDR1 reads LNHNV; CDR2 reads YYDKDF (reference sequence). The CDR3 extends over 14 amino acids. The CDR3 nucleotides are TGTGCCACCAGCAGTTCGTGGAGGAACACTGAAGCTTTCTTT. Encoded protein: CATSSSWRNTEAFF.

V gene TRBV10-3 combines with J gene TRBJ2-2, with 7 bases identical to TRBD2. Losses at the gene ends were 4 bases for V and 6 bases for J; bases not matched to a gene: 11. Germline V CDR1 and CDR2: ENHRY, SYGVKD. CDR3 size: 16 residues. The CDR3 DNA reads as TGTGCCATCAGTGCTTTGGGCGGGAGCGTGGCCGGGGAGCTGTTTTTT. Amino acid sequence: CAISALGGSVAGELFF.

CDR3 sequence: CATHSLLAGDTDTQYF. The CDR3 DNA follows: TGTGCCACCCACTCCCTACTAGCGGGAGACACAGATACGCAGTATTTT. The genes are TRBV15 and TRBJ2-3; 11 nucleotides agree with TRBD2. The V gene end was trimmed by 8 bases and the J gene end by 2 bases; junction bases not matched to a gene: 9. CDR3 size: 16 residues. The germline gives CDR1 LNHNV, CDR2 YYDKDF (reference sequence).

The chain links TRBV14 to TRBJ2-3; D gene uncertain. Germline CDR1 is SGHDN and CDR2 is FVKESK. The CDR3 is made up of 12 amino acids. The V end was cut by 4 bases, the J end by 3 bases, with 5 bases between. Here the CDR3 reads CASSPYTDTQYF. CDR3 sequence (DNA): TGTGCCAGCAGCCCGTATACAGATACGCAGTATTTT.

The count of this clone is one. This chain joins TRBV3-1 (or the pseudogene TRBV3-2) and TRBJ2-1; 15 bases are a match to TRBD2. The germline gives CDR1 LGHDT, CDR2 YNNKEL (reference sequence). V trimming: 3 bases; J trimming: 10 bases; junction bases outside the gene matches: 4. The CDR3 runs 15 residues. DNA for the CDR3: TGTGCCAGCAGCCAGGGACTAGCGGGAGGCCTGGAGCAGTTCTTC. Translating gives CASSQGLAGGLEQFF.

The chain uses TRBV9 and TRBJ1-2; 8 bases line up with TRBD1. Trimming removed 4 bases from V and 3 bases from J; junction bases left unmatched: 11. CDR3 length equals 16 residues. Per the germline V gene, CDR1 is SGDLS and CDR2 is YYNGEE. The CDR3 is CASSPTTGERHYGYTF. CDR3 coding DNA: TGTGCCAGCAGCCCGACGACAGGGGAGAGGCACTATGGCTACACCTTC.

This chain's CDR3 is CASSAQQETQYF. CDR3 nucleotides: TGCGCCAGCAGCGCTCAGCAAGAGACCCAGTACTTC. The chain is built from TRBV5-1 and TRBJ2-5; D remains ambiguous. Germline CDR1 SGHRS, CDR2 YFSETQ. Deletions cut 4 bases from V and 2 bases from J, with 6 bases between. The CDR3 length is 12 residues. The full variable domain, rest sourced from reference TRBV5-1 and TRBJ2-5, is KAGVTQTPRYLIKTRGQQVTLSCSPISGHRSVSWYQQTPGQGLQFLFEYFSETQRNKGNFPGRFSGRQFSNSRSEMNVSTLELGDSALYLCASSAQQETQYFGPGTRLLVL.

The genes are TRBV7-8 and TRBJ1-1, with D tentatively TRBD1 (5 bases). Germline-derived CDR1 and CDR2 are SGHVS and FQNEAQ. The CDR3 runs 15 residues. Deletions cut 4 bases from V and 3 bases from J, with 15 bases between. CDR3 sequence reads: CASSYLLGGDTEAFF. For the CDR3, the DNA is TGTGCCAGCAGCTACCTCCTGGGGGGGGACACTGAAGCTTTCTTT.

The chain uses TRBV27 and TRBJ1-6, with 9 bases that match TRBD1. V was clipped by 6 bases and J by 7 bases; unmatched bases: 7. CDR3 length: 15 amino acids. The V gene's germline CDR1 is MNHEY and CDR2 SMNVEV (reference sequence). DNA of the CDR3: TGTGCCAGCAGGGACAGGGGATGGGAGAATTCACCCCTCCACTTT. Protein sequence: CASRDRGWENSPLHF.

The chain links TRBV9 to TRBJ2-3; D perhaps matches TRBD1 (5 bases). The CDR3 totals 15 residues. The germline V gene encodes CDR1 SGDLS and CDR2 YYNGEE. Between the trimmed V and J ends, which lost 3 bases and 0 bases, there was a span of 11 bases. For the CDR3, the DNA is TGTGCCAGCAGCGGACGACAGCTTAGCACAGATACGCAGTATTTT. Amino acids: CASSGRQLSTDTQYF.

The chain uses TRBV7-8 and TRBJ2-3; TRBD1 matches at 7 bases. V lost 5 bases, J lost 0 bases, and 5 bases stayed unmatched. Per the germline V gene, CDR1 is SGHVS and CDR2 is FQNEAQ. There are 15 residues in the CDR3. In DNA form, the CDR3 reads TGTGCCAGCAGCCAAACAGGGGACAGCACAGATACGCAGTATTTT. It specifies CASSQTGDSTDTQYF.

The chain links TRBV18 to TRBJ2-1; 11 bases are a match to TRBD2. The germline gives CDR1 KGHSH, CDR2 LQKENI. Unmatched junction bases numbered 6, after V lost 3 bases and J lost 8 bases. This CDR3 contains 15 residues. The CDR3 sequence is CASSPVAGGRDEQFF. CDR3 nucleotide sequence: TGTGCCAGCTCACCTGTAGCGGGAGGGCGCGATGAGCAGTTCTTC.

This clone showed up just once. V is TRBV9 and J is TRBJ1-4; weak D call: TRBD1 (6 bases). The V gene's germline CDR1 is SGDLS and CDR2 YYNGEE. Trimming pared 3 bases from V and 4 bases from J, leaving 16 bases between. The CDR3 length is 16 residues. In nucleotides, the CDR3 is TGTGCCAGCAGCGAAGGCGGGGGGGGCTTTAATGAAAAACTGTTTTTT. It specifies CASSEGGGGFNEKLFF.

The chain recombines TRBV28 with TRBJ1-1; no clear D. V shed 6 bases and J shed 11 bases, with 19 bases lying between them. Per germline, CDR1 MDHEN and CDR2 SYDVKM. CDR3 length: 13 residues. The CDR3 nucleotides are TGTGCCAGCAGCCCCCGGCGCGGAGCCGGGGCTTTCTTT. It codes for CASSPRRGAGAFF. Together with reference TRBV28 and TRBJ1-1, the CDR3 gives the full variable domain: DVKVTQSSRYLVKRTGEKVFLECVQDMDHENMFWYRQDPGLGLRLIYFSYDVKMKEKGDIPEGYSVSREKKERFSLILESASTNQTSMYLCASSPRRGAGAFFGQGTRLTVV.

This rearrangement joins TRBV28 to TRBJ1-1; no reliable D call. Per germline, CDR1 MDHEN and CDR2 SYDVKM. The CDR3 length is 12 residues. V was clipped by 7 bases and J by 5 bases, with 11 bases between them. CDR3 residues: CASKAGGTEAFF. The CDR3 DNA reads as TGTGCCAGCAAAGCAGGAGGGACTGAAGCTTTCTTT.

The V gene is TRBV5-1, the J gene TRBJ1-1; tentative D call: TRBD1 (5 bases). CDR1 SGHRS and CDR2 YFSETQ come from the germline V gene. V lost 4 bases and J 3 bases, leaving 16 bases between the germline ends. This CDR3 region has 15 residues. CDR3 sequence (DNA): TGCGCCAGCAGCACCGGGCCCTTAGGGGACACTGAAGCTTTCTTT. Residues: CASSTGPLGDTEAFF.

The rearrangement links TRBV19 to TRBJ2-1; TRBD2 aligns across 13 bases. The V gene's germline CDR1 is LNHDA and CDR2 SQIVND (reference sequence). The CDR3 runs 17 residues. V was pared by 5 bases and J by 6 bases, with 10 bases of the junction left unmatched. The CDR3 nucleotides are TGTGCCAGTAGTGCCTCGACTAGCGGGAGGCTAGCCAATGAGCAGTTCTTC. Residues: CASSASTSGRLANEQFF.